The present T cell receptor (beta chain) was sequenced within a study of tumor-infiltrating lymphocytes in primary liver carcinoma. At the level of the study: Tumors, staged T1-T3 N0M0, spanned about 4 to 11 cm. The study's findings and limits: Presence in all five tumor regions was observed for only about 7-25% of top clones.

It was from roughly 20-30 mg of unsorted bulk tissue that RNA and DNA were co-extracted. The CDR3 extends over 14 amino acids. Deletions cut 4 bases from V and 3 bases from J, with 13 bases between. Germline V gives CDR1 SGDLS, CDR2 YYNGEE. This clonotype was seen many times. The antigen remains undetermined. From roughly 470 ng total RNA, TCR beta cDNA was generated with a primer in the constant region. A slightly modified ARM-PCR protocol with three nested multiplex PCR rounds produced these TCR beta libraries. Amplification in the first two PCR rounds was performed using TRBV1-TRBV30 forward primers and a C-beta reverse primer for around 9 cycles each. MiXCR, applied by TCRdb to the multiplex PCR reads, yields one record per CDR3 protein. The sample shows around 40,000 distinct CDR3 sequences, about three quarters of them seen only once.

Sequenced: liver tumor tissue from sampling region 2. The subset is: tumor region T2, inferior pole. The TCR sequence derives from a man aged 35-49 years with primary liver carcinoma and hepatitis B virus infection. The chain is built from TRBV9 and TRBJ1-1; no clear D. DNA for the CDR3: TGTGCCAGCAGCCCGTCCACCTTGGACACTGAAGCTTTCTTT. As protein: CASSPSTLDTEAFF.